Shown below are 17 T cell receptor beta chains from a single sample sequenced in a study of blood T cell repertoires in COVID-19. Using immunoSEQ multiplex PCR, the repertoire was profiled, and TCRdb retains in-frame clones only, with some absent. The sample has about 150,000 clones; roughly 86% are singletons. Source material: peripheral blood. The receptors were gathered from a man aged 45 to 65 with active or convalescent COVID-19.

This clone was recorded a few times. This chain joins TRBV5-1 and TRBJ2-3, with 7 bases aligning to TRBD1. Germline CDR1 SGHRS, CDR2 YFSETQ. The CDR3 is 16 amino acids. J gave up 0 bases and V 4 bases, and 8 bases lay outside the gene matches. CDR3 protein: CASSAGQDLSTDTQYF. The CDR3, as DNA: TGCGCCAGCAGCGCCGGACAGGACCTTAGCACAGATACGCAGTATTTT.

The chain combines TRBV5-1 with TRBJ2-1; TRBD2 agrees at 14 bases. The CDR3 contains 16 residues. The germline V gene encodes CDR1 SGHRS and CDR2 YFSETQ. The junction had 11 bases not matched to a gene; V was cut back by 5 bases and J by 10 bases. The CDR3 reads CASSWAGTSGGWEQFF. CDR3 sequence (DNA): TGCGCCAGCAGTTGGGCCGGGACTAGCGGGGGTTGGGAGCAGTTCTTC.

V and J are TRBV19 and TRBJ2-7; TRBD1 matches at 8 bases. Losses at the gene ends were 8 bases for V and 7 bases for J; bases not matched to a gene: 7. CDR1 LNHDA and CDR2 SQIVND come from the germline V gene (reference sequence). The CDR3 runs to 12 residues. The CDR3 bases are TGTGCCAGTGGGCAGGGGGCCAAGGAGCAGTACTTC. Translating gives CASGQGAKEQYF.

J is TRBJ2-3 and V is TRBV9; 13 nucleotides match TRBD2. The V gene end was trimmed by 3 bases and the J gene end by 1 base; junction bases not matched to a gene: 2. The CDR3 totals 16 residues. CDR1 is SGDLS and CDR2 is YYNGEE in the germline V gene. CDR3 region: CASSAGTSGGTDTQYF. Here the CDR3 DNA reads TGTGCCAGCAGCGCAGGGACTAGCGGGGGCACAGATACGCAGTATTTT.

V usage is TRBV23-1 and J usage is TRBJ1-5; TRBD1 matches 8 bases. TRBV23-1 counts as an open reading frame of uncertain function. There are 14 residues in the CDR3. V lost 4 bases and J lost 10; bases outside the gene matches: 9. CDR3 bases: TGCGCCAGCAGTCCCCGACAGGGGATCCGTCCCCAGCATTTT. Its translation: CASSPRQGIRPQHF.

This rearrangement joins TRBV4-1 to TRBJ1-1; D may be TRBD1 (6 bases). The ends were cut back, 1 base at V and 0 bases at J, with 9 bases in the middle. Germline V lookup: CDR1 MGHRA, CDR2 YSYEKL. This CDR3 is built from 15 residues. CDR3 nucleotides: TGCGCCAGCAGCCAAGGGGGACAAATGAACACTGAAGCTTTCTTT. Its translation: CASSQGGQMNTEAFF.

The chain carries TRBV7-3 and TRBJ2-3; maybe TRBD2 (7 bases). CDR1 is SGHTA and CDR2 is FQGTGA in the germline V gene. The length of the CDR3 is 16 residues. V was cut by 5 bases and J by 2 bases, with 17 bases left in between. The chain's CDR3 is CASSRPPGGITDTQYF. For the CDR3, the DNA is TGTGCCAGCAGCCGACCCCCGGGGGGCATCACAGATACGCAGTATTTT.

The chain uses TRBV6-7 and TRBJ2-7, with TRBD1 identical over 9 bases. TRBV6-7 is classed as an ORF, of uncertain function. This CDR3 has 17 residues. Germline trimming cut 6 bases from V and 4 bases from J; bases unmatched to any gene: 16. The CDR3 sequence: CASSLSSPGQGLYEQYF. DNA of the CDR3: TGTGCCAGCAGCCTCTCCTCCCCGGGACAGGGTTTATACGAGCAGTACTTC.

The rearrangement joins TRBV4-1 to TRBJ2-7; 10 nucleotides agree with TRBD1. CDR1 and CDR2 (germline): MGHRA, YSYEKL. Germline trimming cut 1 base from V and 4 bases from J; bases unmatched to any gene: 10. This CDR3 is 17 amino acids long. The CDR3 nucleotides are TGCGCCAGCAGCCAAGTATCCGGGACAGGGGTTACGTACGAGCAGTACTTC. Its protein product is CASSQVSGTGVTYEQYF.

The chain carries TRBV10-3 and TRBJ1-5; the D is unclear. Germline-derived CDR1 and CDR2 are ENHRY and SYGVKD. The V end lost 1 base, the J end lost 9 bases, and 16 bases lay between the germline ends. This CDR3 contains 15 residues. Here the CDR3 reads CAISEYETGGGPQHF. The CDR3 region has the DNA TGTGCCATCAGTGAGTATGAGACCGGCGGAGGGCCCCAGCATTTT.

The rearrangement joins TRBV24-1 to TRBJ1-2; D is uncertain. The CDR3 covers 13 residues. Germline CDR1 reads KGHDR; CDR2 reads SFDVKD. V dropped 7 bases and J dropped 8 bases, with 16 bases sitting between them. CDR3 loop: CATRRRVEGGYTF. In DNA form, the CDR3 reads TGTGCCACCAGGAGACGGGTAGAAGGCGGCTACACCTTC.

The genes are TRBV11-2 and TRBJ2-1; 12 bases map to TRBD2. This CDR3 has 18 residues. J was trimmed by 1 base and V by 2 bases; bases with no gene match: 6. The germline CDR1 and CDR2 sequences are SGHAT and FQNNGV. CDR3 sequence (DNA): TGTGCCAGCAGCTTACTCCGACTAGCGGGAGTGTCCTACAATGAGCAGTTCTTC. This sequence encodes CASSLLRLAGVSYNEQFF.

V gene TRBV19 combines with J gene TRBJ2-2; D possibly corresponds to TRBD2 (6 bases). Germline CDR1 reads LNHDA; CDR2 reads SQIVND (reference sequence). There are 12 residues in the CDR3. V was clipped by 4 bases and J by 7 bases, with 7 bases between them. DNA for the CDR3: TGTGCCAGTAGTACCGGGGGCGGGGAGCTGTTTTTT. It encodes CASSTGGGELFF.

This sequence joins TRBV19 and TRBJ1-3; D remains unclear. The CDR3 has 11 amino acids. The germline V gene has CDR1 LNHDA and CDR2 SQIVND (reference sequence). V lost 4 bases and J lost 11, with 9 bases in between. DNA for the CDR3: TGTGCCAGTAGTACCAACCGCGCCATATATTTT. Protein product: CASSTNRAIYF.

The rearrangement joins TRBV14 to TRBJ2-1; 9 positions match TRBD2. This CDR3 contains 16 residues. Germline V gives CDR1 SGHDN, CDR2 FVKESK. The V and J ends lost 6 bases and 7 bases, in that order; junction bases with no gene match: 13. The CDR3 is CASSLSGGYRVNEQFF. In DNA form, the CDR3 reads TGTGCCAGCAGTTTGAGCGGGGGGTATAGAGTAAATGAGCAGTTCTTC. The full variable domain, with the rest looked up from reference TRBV14 and TRBJ2-1, is EAGVTQFPSHSVIEKGQTVTLRCDPISGHDNLYWYRRVMGKEIKFLLHFVKESKQDESGMPNNRFLAERTGGTYSTLKVQPAELEDSGVYFCASSLSGGYRVNEQFFGPGTRLTVL.

The chain uses TRBV9 and TRBJ2-3, with D hard to call. CDR3 length: 14 residues. V was cut by 0 bases and J by 6 bases, with 11 bases left in between. Germline V gene lookup returns CDR1 SGDLS and CDR2 YYNGEE. As DNA, the CDR3 is TGTGCCAGCAGCGTAGCAGCAGGATCTGATACGCAGTATTTT. Its protein product is CASSVAAGSDTQYF.

The V gene is TRBV7-9, the J gene TRBJ2-2, with 10 bases fitting TRBD2. Germline V gene data show CDR1 as SEHNR and CDR2 as FQNEAQ (reference sequence). V was pared by 5 bases and J by 1 base, with 4 bases of the junction left unmatched. The CDR3 has 16 residues. The CDR3: CASSPSSGGNTGELFF. The CDR3 region has the DNA TGTGCCAGCAGCCCATCTAGCGGGGGGAACACCGGGGAGCTGTTTTTT.